A selection of T cell receptor beta chains follows, all from one sample in a study of blood T cell repertoires in COVID-19. Profiled with immunoSEQ multiplex PCR; TCRdb holds only in-frame clones, not every one. The sample consists of roughly 140,000 clones, more than 75% of them appearing once. The material sequenced was peripheral blood. These receptors were taken from a woman aged 40 to 50 with acute or convalescent COVID-19. Both conserved end residues are part of each CDR3. Each record gives: V gene, clone size, CDR3 protein. Not all rows give a size; the values are once, few, many and, for expanded clones, a class.

TRBV4-3	-	CASRRSASAWSYTF
TRBV7-9	few	CASSFDGRYGGELFF
TRBV2	-	CASTQGGRGHQQFF
TRBV21-1	-	CASSYMTIYSPLHF
TRBV9	once	CASSSRLGGSEKLFF
TRBV28	-	CASSLSSNTEAFF
TRBV19	-	CASTTGQAHSPLHF
TRBV6-2/TRBV6-3	-	CASSRSTSGIRTDTQYF
TRBV30	-	CAWSVDRGQDGYTF
TRBV5-1	once	CASSRAGAGYTF
TRBV4-1	-	CASSQDWGHRVNVLTF
TRBV27	once	CASSLEGVNEKLFF
TRBV5-3	-	CARSLSGSGVNQPQHF
TRBV7-2	once	CASSFQGLVTEAFF
TRBV29-1	-	CSAESPQRYTF
TRBV9	-	CASSSGQNSGNTIYF
TRBV7-2	many	CASSLGHGNEQYF
TRBV3-1/TRBV3-2	-	CASSPPGLDLDTQYF
TRBV24-1	-	CATSDSGGRGNQPQHF
TRBV6-5	once	CASGRDSETQYF
TRBV6-5	-	CASSSTSATGELFF
TRBV7-2	few	CASSSSGSNTGELFF
TRBV4-1	-	CASSHGDRGTGELFF
TRBV5-8	-	CASSLWDRGTGELFF
TRBV19	-	CASSIGQVDNQPQHF
TRBV3-1/TRBV3-2	-	CASSARSTDTQYF
TRBV7-2	once	CASSLVGDRVLNTEAFF
TRBV2	-	CASSPQGVDEKLFF
TRBV5-1	-	CASSFGQGRTGELFF
TRBV7-3	-	CASTLTGGASTEAFF
TRBV4-1	-	CASSQLHGRSTEAFF